The clone carrying this T cell receptor (beta chain) has a handful of counts. Its target is not known. The source of the sample is a study of cytomegalovirus exposure and HLA in healthy donors. Those who donated were healthy bone marrow donors. This CDR3 region has 17 residues. The V segment lost 0 bases and the J segment 1 base; nucleotides outside the gene matches: 5. Germline V CDR1 and CDR2: MNHEY, SMNVEV (reference sequence). General study results and limits: Under in vitro conditions, a few CMV-associated chains were confirmed as specific for CMV antigens. Altogether, 164 TCR beta chains were recorded as cytomegalovirus-associated. In a later analysis, a missense DCLRE1C variant was linked to TCR beta V- and J-gene trimming.

The study ran its PCR with 60 Vbeta and 13 Jbeta primers. Assay: immunoSEQ multiplex PCR; the TCRdb copy retains only in-frame clones and omits some. The repertoire has tens of thousands of clones, around 9.1% of them found once; the top ten carry almost 25%. The origin of this receptor is a man in his 60s in good health and CMV-seropositive. This chain connects TRBV27 to TRBJ2-2; 7 bases agree with TRBD2. Sequencing was done on a sample of PBMCs. The DNA of the CDR3 is TGTGCCAGCAGTTTATCGTCACTAGCGATGAACACCGGGGAGCTGTTTTTT. It yields the protein CASSLSSLAMNTGELFF.